These 30 T cell receptor beta chains share one sample of origin, sequenced in a study of T-cell memory formation after mild COVID-19. TCRdb redid the calling of the 5' RACE reads with MiXCR, one entry per CDR3 protein. Here the sample spans tens of thousands of distinct CDR3 sequences, 5.5% to 7.5% being singletons. The sample consisted of PBMCs or a T cell subset sorted from them (not recorded which). Every receptor here comes from a man between 18 and 35 years old who had mild COVID-19 (a few samples of this study predate the infection). Cell type and time point are not known.

This clonotype was observed a few times. The rearrangement links TRBV6-1 to TRBJ1-2; possibly TRBD1 for D (5 bases). Germline V gene sequence: CDR1 MNHNS, CDR2 SASEGT. V was shortened by 6 bases and J by 2 bases, with 13 bases between the two germline ends. This CDR3 has 14 residues. CDR3 sequence (DNA): TGTGCCAGCAGACAAGACAGCGGAAACTATGGCTACACCTTC. Its protein is CASRQDSGNYGYTF.

This clonotype has a count of ten or more. J is TRBJ2-7 and V is TRBV4-3; TRBD1 matches at 10 bases. CDR3 size: 16 residues. Germline V CDR1 and CDR2: LGHNA, YSLEER. With 2 bases clipped from V and 2 bases from J, the junction kept 6 bases outside the gene matches. CDR3 sequence: CASSQITGTGAYEQYF. The CDR3 DNA follows: TGCGCCAGCAGCCAAATAACCGGGACAGGGGCCTACGAGCAGTACTTC.

V is TRBV3-1 and J is TRBJ1-2; D remains unclear. The CDR3 runs 14 residues. Trimming took off 1 base at V and 3 bases at J, with 9 bases between the two ends. CDR1 and CDR2 from the germline V gene are LGHDT and YNNKEL (reference sequence). This CDR3 reads CASSQVGGDYGYTF. The CDR3 bases are TGTGCCAGCAGCCAAGTCGGAGGAGACTATGGCTACACCTTC.

This clonotype has just a few counts. The chain employs TRBV4-2 and TRBJ2-5; 8 bases map to TRBD1. Germline V lookup: CDR1 LGHNA, CDR2 YNFKEQ. Trimming at V came to 3 bases and at J to 3 bases, leaving 6 bases not matched to a gene. The CDR3 is 15 amino acids. CDR3 loop: CASSQADRGEETQYF. CDR3 coding DNA: TGTGCCAGCAGCCAGGCCGACAGGGGTGAAGAGACCCAGTACTTC.

This clonotype has more than one count but fewer than ten. V usage is TRBV20-1 and J usage is TRBJ2-3, with TRBD2 matching 9 bases. Germline CDR1 DFQATT, CDR2 SNEGSKA (reference sequence). The CDR3 covers 15 residues. With V trimmed by 0 bases and J by 4 bases, 5 bases remained unmatched. Here the CDR3 reads CSARDLKRGADTQYF. The CDR3 DNA reads TGCAGTGCTAGAGATCTGAAGCGGGGGGCAGATACGCAGTATTTT.

This sequence joins TRBV7-2 and TRBJ2-7; unclear D gene. The CDR3 is 13 amino acids. In germline, CDR1 is SGHTA, CDR2 FQGNSA. V shed 2 bases and J shed 6 bases, with 11 bases lying between them. CDR3 sequence (DNA): TGTGCCAGCAGCTTATCCTTGGGGTCCGAGCAGTACTTC. Encoded protein: CASSLSLGSEQYF. Filled out from reference TRBV7-2 and TRBJ2-7, the complete variable domain reads GAGVSQSPSNKVTEKGKDVELRCDPISGHTALYWYRQSLGQGLEFLIYFQGNSAPDKSGLPSDRFSAERTGGSVSTLTIQRTQQEDSAVYLCASSLSLGSEQYFGPGTRLTVT.

This clonotype has a handful of counts. The chain couples TRBV6-5 to TRBJ2-5, with 7 nucleotides matching TRBD1. Germline CDR1 MNHEY, CDR2 SVGAGI. V shed 0 bases, J shed 1 base, and the junction held 5 bases outside the gene matches. CDR3 size: 16 residues. DNA of the CDR3: TGTGCCAGCAGTTACTCGGGCAGGGGGACCCAAGAGACCCAGTACTTC. Amino acid sequence: CASSYSGRGTQETQYF.

This clonotype has more than one count but fewer than ten. The chain uses TRBV7-6 and TRBJ2-2; D unclear. V was clipped by 0 bases and J by 8 bases, with 16 bases between them. The length of the CDR3 is 16 residues. The germline gives CDR1 SGHVS, CDR2 FNYEAQ. The CDR3 region has the DNA TGTGCCAGCAGCTTAGCGCGGCAGGTGATGAAGGGGGAGCTGTTTTTT. It encodes CASSLARQVMKGELFF.

The gene calls are TRBV24-1 and TRBJ1-5; D is perhaps TRBD1 (6 bases). Trimming took 3 bases from V and 5 from J, leaving 13 bases between them. Germline V gene sequence: CDR1 KGHDR, CDR2 SFDVKD. The CDR3 is made up of 15 amino acids. The CDR3 DNA reads as TGTGCCACCAGTGATAGCGACAGGTCGGATCAGCCCCAGCATTTT. It is translated as CATSDSDRSDQPQHF.

The chain links TRBV7-2 to TRBJ2-3; 9 nucleotides match TRBD2. J was trimmed by 5 bases and V by 1 base; bases with no gene match: 7. There are 16 residues in the CDR3. Germline V gives CDR1 SGHTA, CDR2 FQGNSA. CDR3 in DNA: TGTGCCAGCAGCTTAGAATCGCGGGGGGGCCTAGATACGCAGTATTTT. Translating gives CASSLESRGGLDTQYF. The variable domain in full, with the rest retrieved from reference TRBV7-2 and TRBJ2-3, is GAGVSQSPSNKVTEKGKDVELRCDPISGHTALYWYRQSLGQGLEFLIYFQGNSAPDKSGLPSDRFSAERTGGSVSTLTIQRTQQEDSAVYLCASSLESRGGLDTQYFGPGTRLTVL.

This clonotype was seen more than once but under ten times. This chain joins TRBV7-3 and TRBJ2-2, with D tentatively TRBD1 (5 bases). V lost 6 bases, J lost 3 bases, and 11 bases lay in between. CDR3 length: 14 amino acids. From germline, CDR1 is SGHTA and CDR2 FQGTGA. The CDR3: CASRPRGDTGELFF. The CDR3 DNA is TGTGCCAGCAGACCTAGGGGCGACACCGGGGAGCTGTTTTTT.

This clonotype was observed many times. This chain connects TRBV24-1 to TRBJ1-2, with D possibly TRBD1 on 5 matching bases. The V and J ends lost 2 bases and 3 bases respectively, with 9 bases between them. CDR1 and CDR2 from the germline V gene are KGHDR and SFDVKD. The CDR3 runs 14 residues. Here the CDR3 DNA reads TGTGCCACCAGTGATTCCGGCAGGGACTATGGCTACACCTTC. Protein product: CATSDSGRDYGYTF.

This clonotype occurred a few times. The rearrangement uses TRBV7-9 and TRBJ1-6, with TRBD1 matching 7 bases. V was clipped by 3 bases and J by 10 bases; unmatched bases: 6. This CDR3 comprises 14 residues. From germline, CDR1 is SEHNR and CDR2 FQNEAQ (reference sequence). As DNA, the CDR3 is TGTGCCAGCAGCTTCACAGGGGTAGGATCACCCCTCCACTTT. Its protein product is CASSFTGVGSPLHF.

This clonotype was observed a handful of times. This rearrangement joins TRBV12-3 or TRBV12-4 to TRBJ1-1; no definite D call. Trimming took 7 bases from V and 0 from J, leaving 9 bases between them. The CDR3 consists of 13 residues. The CDR3 bases are TGTGCCAGCACCGAGCAAATGAACACTGAAGCTTTCTTT. This gives the protein CASTEQMNTEAFF.

The rearrangement joins TRBV20-1 to TRBJ2-5; 8 bases align to TRBD2. With V trimmed by 1 base and J by 5 bases, 9 bases remained unmatched. Per the germline V gene, CDR1 is DFQATT and CDR2 is SNEGSKA (reference sequence). This CDR3 has 15 amino acids. The CDR3 DNA reads as TGCAGTGCTAGAGTCCGACGGAGCGGGGGCGAGACCCAGTACTTC. Encoded protein: CSARVRRSGGETQYF.

A few counts support this clonotype. The chain recombines TRBV7-2 with TRBJ1-2, with a possible D match to TRBD1 (5 bases). Germline-derived CDR1 and CDR2 are SGHTA and FQGNSA. There are 15 residues in the CDR3. Between the trimmed V and J ends, which lost 5 bases and 0 bases, there was a span of 13 bases. CDR3 nucleotides: TGTGCCAGCAGCCCGGGACGCCTGTCTAACTATGGCTACACCTTC. It codes for CASSPGRLSNYGYTF.

The CDR3 loop is CASSKRGYSYNEQFF. CDR3 coding DNA: TGTGCCAGCAGCAAGAGAGGCTACTCCTACAATGAGCAGTTCTTC. The chain couples TRBV5-6 to TRBJ2-1; D remains ambiguous. Trimming removed 4 bases from V and 0 bases from J, with 11 bases in between. This CDR3 comprises 15 residues. Germline CDR1 and CDR2: SGHDT and YYEEEE.

The chain recombines TRBV19 with TRBJ1-3; 7 positions match TRBD1. This CDR3 region has 15 residues. Germline CDR1 and CDR2: LNHDA and SQIVND (reference sequence). The V and J ends lost 4 bases and 2 bases, in that order; junction bases with no gene match: 5. The CDR3 bases are TGTGCCAGTAGTAGGGGACAGATTACTGGAAACACCATATATTTT. Encoded protein: CASSRGQITGNTIYF.

The chain couples TRBV4-1 to TRBJ1-5; D uncertain. Trimming cost V 4 bases and J 1 base, with 11 bases left between them. Germline loops: CDR1 MGHRA, CDR2 YSYEKL. The CDR3 loop spans 15 amino acids. The CDR3 DNA is TGCGCCAGCAGCCCGGGTCGGCAGAGCAATCAGCCCCAGCATTTT. This translates into CASSPGRQSNQPQHF.

In its sample, this clonotype was seen a few times. CDR3 amino acids: CATVYSSIYNEQFF. The DNA of the CDR3 is TGTGCCACCGTCTATTCGTCCATTTACAATGAGCAGTTCTTC. The chain recombines TRBV10-3 with TRBJ2-1; D remains ambiguous. Trimming pared 10 bases from V and 4 bases from J, leaving 17 bases between. The germline CDR1 and CDR2 sequences are ENHRY and SYGVKD. The CDR3 covers 14 residues.

V and J are TRBV5-1 and TRBJ2-3; 8 positions match TRBD2. The CDR3 has 16 residues. Per germline, CDR1 SGHRS and CDR2 YFSETQ. V dropped 2 bases and J dropped 6; count of bases not matched to a gene: 11. The CDR3 bases are TGCGCCAGCAGCTTCCGAGCGGGGGCCGAAGCGGATACGCAGTATTTT. The encoded protein is CASSFRAGAEADTQYF.

There are many counts of this clonotype. CDR3 loop: CASSQRGGTDTQYF. CDR3 sequence (DNA): TGTGCCAGCAGCCAACGGGGGGGCACAGATACGCAGTATTTT. The chain links TRBV4-2 to TRBJ2-3; 7 bases are a match to TRBD2. Germline-derived CDR1 and CDR2 are LGHNA and YNFKEQ. The trim removed 2 bases at V and 1 base at J, leaving 0 bases unmatched. The CDR3 loop spans 14 amino acids.

This chain joins TRBV11-1 and TRBJ2-3, with a tentative D call TRBD1 (5 bases). This CDR3 has 17 amino acids. V shed 5 bases and J shed 0 bases, with 18 bases lying between them. Germline loops: CDR1 SGHAT, CDR2 FQDESV (reference sequence). CDR3 protein: CASSGIALQASTDTQYF. The DNA of the CDR3 is TGTGCCAGCAGCGGGATCGCCTTACAGGCGAGCACAGATACGCAGTATTTT.

This clonotype was picked up many times. The chain is built from TRBV7-9 and TRBJ2-1, with D maybe TRBD2 (6 bases). Germline assignment: CDR1 SEHNR and CDR2 FQNEAQ (reference sequence). Trimming stripped 5 bases from V and 6 bases from J, with 17 bases between. The CDR3 contains 15 residues. The CDR3 DNA sequence: TGTGCCAGCAGCATTGGAGCGGGCAACCTCAATGAGCAGTTCTTC. It translates to CASSIGAGNLNEQFF.

At least ten counts were recorded for this clonotype. The V gene is TRBV12-3 or TRBV12-4, the J gene TRBJ2-1; the match to TRBD2 covers 10 bases. The V segment lost 0 bases and the J segment 0 bases; nucleotides outside the gene matches: 5. The CDR3 extends over 18 amino acids. The CDR3 loop reads CASSLAISGGSSYNEQFF. CDR3 nucleotide sequence: TGTGCCAGCAGTTTAGCGATTAGCGGGGGGAGCTCCTACAATGAGCAGTTCTTC.

V and J are TRBV6-5 and TRBJ2-5; 11 bases align to TRBD1. Losses at the gene ends were 2 bases for V and 5 bases for J; bases not matched to a gene: 4. Germline assignment: CDR1 MNHEY and CDR2 SVGAGI. This CDR3 has 15 residues. CDR3 in amino acids: CASSYGGTGGETQYF. The CDR3 DNA sequence: TGTGCCAGCAGTTACGGTGGGACAGGGGGGGAGACCCAGTACTTC.

The table lists this clonotype with many counts. The chain uses TRBV6-5 and TRBJ2-7, with D possibly being TRBD1 or TRBD2 (6 bases each). Trimming took 6 bases from V and 7 from J, leaving 19 bases between them. Germline V gene lookup returns CDR1 MNHEY and CDR2 SVGAGI. The CDR3 runs 14 residues. CDR3 DNA sequence: TGTGCCAGCAGGGAGATGTGGGGGGCGAGGGAGCAGTACGTC. Translation gives CASREMWGAREQYV.

This clonotype came up many times. The V gene is TRBV4-2, the J gene TRBJ2-2; D is undetermined. Looked up from germline, CDR1 is LGHNA and CDR2 is YNFKEQ. This CDR3 has 13 residues. V was cut by 3 bases and J by 7 bases, with 9 bases left in between. CDR3 region: CASSQSGSGELFF. CDR3 sequence (DNA): TGTGCCAGCAGCCAGAGTGGCAGCGGGGAGCTGTTTTTT.

The chain combines TRBV20-1 with TRBJ1-2; D is unclear. CDR3 length: 12 residues. Between the trimmed V and J ends, which lost 5 bases and 5 bases, there was a span of 12 bases. Germline-derived CDR1 and CDR2 are DFQATT and SNEGSKA (reference sequence). The CDR3 DNA sequence: TGCAGTGCTTCACCCAATCCATATGGCTACACCTTC. Amino acids: CSASPNPYGYTF.

The table lists this clonotype with many counts. V is TRBV4-3 and J is TRBJ1-6, with D unclear. This CDR3 region has 14 residues. CDR1 is LGHNA and CDR2 is YSLEER in the germline V gene. The V and J ends lost 0 bases and 14 bases respectively, with 14 bases between them. In nucleotides, the CDR3 is TGCGCCAGCAGCCAAGATCGAAAGGGTCCATCCCTCCACTTT. It specifies CASSQDRKGPSLHF.